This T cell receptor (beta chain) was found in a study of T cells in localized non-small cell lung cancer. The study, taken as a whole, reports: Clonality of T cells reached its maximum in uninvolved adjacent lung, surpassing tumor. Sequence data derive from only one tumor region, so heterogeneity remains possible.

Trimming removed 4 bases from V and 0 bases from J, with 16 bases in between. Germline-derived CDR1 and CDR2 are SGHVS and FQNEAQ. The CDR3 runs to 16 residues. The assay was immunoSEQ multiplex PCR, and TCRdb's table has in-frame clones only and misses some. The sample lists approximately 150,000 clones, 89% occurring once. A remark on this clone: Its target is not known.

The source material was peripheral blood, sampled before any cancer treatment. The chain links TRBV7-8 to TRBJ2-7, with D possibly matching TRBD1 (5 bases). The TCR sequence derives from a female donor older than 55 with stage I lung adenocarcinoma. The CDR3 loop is CASSSYPGRSSYEQYF. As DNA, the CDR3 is TGTGCCAGCAGCTCCTACCCAGGGCGCAGCTCCTACGAGCAGTACTTC.